This T cell receptor beta chain was sequenced in a study of T-cell memory formation after mild COVID-19. Study overall: Clusters of TCRs were largely donor specific.

Germline CDR1 reads SGHTA; CDR2 reads FQGTGA. J lost 6 bases, V lost 5 bases, and 9 bases had no gene match. The CDR3 is 16 amino acids. General study findings and limits: Pre-infection memory already had some responding clones, implying cross-reactive memory joined. Clones that contracted clustered mainly in CM and EM if CD4+ and in EMRA if CD8+.

cDNA libraries for TCR alpha and TCR beta, carrying sample barcodes and UMIs, came from 5'RACE with constant-segment primers. TCRdb reanalysed the 5' RACE reads using MiXCR and keeps one entry per CDR3 protein. The data hold 210,000 or so distinct CDR3 sequences, with around 20% observed a single time. This clonotype has a handful of counts. The target antigen is unknown. The chain combines TRBV7-3 with TRBJ2-3; TRBD2 matches 12 bases. Sequenced input: PBMCs or a T cell subset sorted from them (not recorded which). This clonotype was obtained from an adult woman who had mild COVID-19 (a few samples of this study predate the infection). Cell type and time point are not known. CDR3 protein: CASSTGLAGFRDTQYF. The CDR3 DNA sequence: TGTGCCAGCAGCACCGGACTAGCGGGATTCCGCGATACGCAGTATTTT.